This is a list of T cell receptor beta chains from one sample in a study of Graves' ophthalmopathy and Graves' hyperthyroidism. TCRdb reprocessed the multiplex PCR reads via MiXCR and lists one record per CDR3 protein. The sample has 360,000 or so distinct CDR3 sequences, 15% to 20% seen once. The source material was peripheral blood. All receptors derive from a young woman with Graves' ophthalmopathy. CDR3s include the opening cysteine and the closing phenylalanine or tryptophan. Each record gives: V gene, J gene, CDR3 length, clone size, D gene, CDR3 DNA, CDR3 protein. A D gene is named only where the DNA matches it firmly. Clone size is stated in some rows and not others, as once, few, many or a class when expanded.

TRBV11-2	TRBJ2-7	15	many	TRBD2	TGTGCCAGCAGCTCAGAAGCGGGACCTCCCTACGAGCAGTACTTC	CASSSEAGPPYEQYF
TRBV30	TRBJ1-5	14	many	NA	TGTGCCTGGGATGCCAGGGACGGCAATCAGCCCCAGCATTTT	CAWDARDGNQPQHF
TRBV6-5	TRBJ2-7	13	many	TRBD1	TGTGCCAGCAGTTGGACAGGGGGCTACGAGCAGTACTTC	CASSWTGGYEQYF
TRBV19	TRBJ1-1	13	many	TRBD1	TGTGCCAGTAGGCAAACAGGGGGCACTGAAGCTTTCTTT	CASRQTGGTEAFF
TRBV12-3/TRBV12-4	TRBJ1-1	15	many	NA	TGTGCCAGCAGTTTATTAGGGGCTCATCTGACTGAAGCTTTCTTT	CASSLLGAHLTEAFF
TRBV24-1	TRBJ1-5	14	many	TRBD1	TGTGCCACCAGTCAGGGGGGAAGCAATCAGCCCCAGCATTTT	CATSQGGSNQPQHF
TRBV24-1	TRBJ1-1	13	NA	NA	TGTGCCACCAAAGGGTCAGTCAACACTGAAGCTTTCTTT	CATKGSVNTEAFF
TRBV20-1	TRBJ2-5	12	NA	TRBD1	TGCAGTGCCCGACAGGGGTTGGAGACCCAGTACTTC	CSARQGLETQYF
TRBV6-1	TRBJ1-2	12	NA	TRBD1	TGTGCCAGCAGGCAACAGGGGCTTGGCTACACCTTC	CASRQQGLGYTF
TRBV11-2	TRBJ2-7	12	few	NA	TGTGCCAGCAGCTTTTTAGAAGACGAGCAGTACTTC	CASSFLEDEQYF
TRBV12-3/TRBV12-4	TRBJ2-7	14	many	TRBD2	TGTGCCAGCAGCCAGACTAGCGACTCCTACGAGCAGTACTTC	CASSQTSDSYEQYF
TRBV24-1	TRBJ2-1	16	many	TRBD2	TGTGCCACCAGTGCCTCTAGCGGGAAAGGGAACAATGAGCAGTTCTTC	CATSASSGKGNNEQFF
TRBV20-1	TRBJ2-5	10	many	NA	TGCAGTGCTGGGTGGTCGGCCCAGTACTTC	CSAGWSAQYF
TRBV12-3/TRBV12-4	TRBJ1-1	13	NA	TRBD1	TGTGCCAGCAGCGTCGGACAGGGGACTGAAGCTTTCTTT	CASSVGQGTEAFF
TRBV7-3	TRBJ2-7	16	many	NA	TGTGCCAGCAGCTTCAGTCTCCCCGGGGCAACCTACGAGCAGTACTTC	CASSFSLPGATYEQYF
TRBV5-1	TRBJ2-7	15	NA	NA	TGCGCCAGCAGCTTGGACTGGAGTAACTCCTACGAGCAGTACTTC	CASSLDWSNSYEQYF
TRBV6-5	TRBJ2-7	14	many	NA	TGTGCCAGCTCTCAGCAGGGGGGATACTACGAGCAGTACTTC	CASSQQGGYYEQYF
TRBV29-1	TRBJ2-5	15	many	TRBD2	TGCAGCGTTAAGCAGCGGGGGGGCCTTACGGAGACCCAGTACTTC	CSVKQRGGLTETQYF
TRBV12-3/TRBV12-4	TRBJ2-2	14	many	NA	TGTGCCAGCAGACGAGTGACTAGCACCGGGGAGCTGTTTTTT	CASRRVTSTGELFF
TRBV2	TRBJ1-1	12	few	NA	TGTGCCAGCAGTCACAGGGCGACTGAAGCTTTCTTT	CASSHRATEAFF
TRBV28	TRBJ1-3	16	many	NA	TGTGCCAGCAGTATCCCCGGACGGATCTCTGGAAACACCATATATTTT	CASSIPGRISGNTIYF
TRBV6-1	TRBJ2-7	17	NA	TRBD1	TGTGCCAGCAGTGCACCGGGACAGGGGGTAAACTGGTACGAGCAGTACTTC	CASSAPGQGVNWYEQYF
TRBV6-2/TRBV6-3	TRBJ2-7	16	NA	NA	TGTGCCAGCAGTTCAAACGCCGGGTCGGCTTCCTACGAGCAGTACTTC	CASSSNAGSASYEQYF